This T cell receptor beta chain comes out of a study of multiple sclerosis patients with progressive multifocal leukoencephalopathy. Whole-study findings and limits: Clones expanded at PML were already present before and during natalizumab.

To note about this clone: Its specificity is not known.

Described time point: time of PML onset. The table came from immunoSEQ multiplex PCR; TCRdb's copy has only in-frame clones and leaves some out. The table includes fewer than 40,000 clones, 87% detected once. V gave up 4 bases and J gave up 10 bases, with 23 bases separating them. Germline V gives CDR1 MRHNA, CDR2 SNTAGT. CDR3 length equals 16 residues. The specimen comprised PBMCs, sampled from a patient treated with natalizumab. This chain uses TRBV6-4 with TRBJ2-1; D might be TRBD1 or TRBD2, each matching 6 bases. The origin of this receptor is a woman in her thirties or forties with progressive multifocal leukoencephalopathy. Here the CDR3 DNA reads TGTGCCAGCAGTGTCGATCGGGGATTAAGGGGGGTAGAGCAGTTCTTC. It encodes CASSVDRGLRGVEQFF.